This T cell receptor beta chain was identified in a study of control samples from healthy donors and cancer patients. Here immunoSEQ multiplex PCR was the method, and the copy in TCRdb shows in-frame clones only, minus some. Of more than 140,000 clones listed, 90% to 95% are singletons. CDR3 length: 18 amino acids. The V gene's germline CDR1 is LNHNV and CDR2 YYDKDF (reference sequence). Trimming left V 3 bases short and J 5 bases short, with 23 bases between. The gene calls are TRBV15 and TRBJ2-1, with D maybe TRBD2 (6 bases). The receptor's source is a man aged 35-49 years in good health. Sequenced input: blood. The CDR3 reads CATSREPMTSLPNNEQFF. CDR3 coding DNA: TGTGCCACCAGCAGGGAACCTATGACTAGTCTCCCCAACAATGAGCAGTTCTTC. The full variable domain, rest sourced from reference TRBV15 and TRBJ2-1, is DAMVIQNPRYQVTQFGKPVTLSCSQTLNHNVMYWYQQKSSQAPKLLFHYYDKDFNNEADTPDNFQSRRPNTSFCFLDIRSPGLGDTAMYLCATSREPMTSLPNNEQFFGPGTRLTVL.